Listed below are T cell receptor beta chains from one sample, sequenced in a study of blood T cell repertoires in COVID-19. TCRdb keeps only in-frame clones here, not all; method: immunoSEQ multiplex PCR. The repertoire holds 200,000 to 250,000 clones, with more than 70% as singletons. Sequencing was performed on peripheral blood. The receptor set was obtained from a woman aged 55-69 years with acute or convalescent COVID-19. CDR3s include the opening cysteine and the closing phenylalanine or tryptophan. Fields, in order: V gene, clone size, CDR3 length, D gene, J gene, CDR3 DNA, CDR3 protein. A D gene is named only where the DNA matches it firmly. Clone size appears in some rows only: once, few, many, or a class for an expanded clone.

V gene: TRBV21-1
clone size: once
CDR3 length: 15
D gene: -
J gene: TRBJ1-1
CDR3 DNA: TGTGCCAGCAGCAAAGCAAGGGACATGAACACTGAAGCTTTCTTT
CDR3 protein: CASSKARDMNTEAFF

V gene: TRBV1
clone size: -
CDR3 length: 17
D gene: -
J gene: TRBJ2-3
CDR3 DNA: TGCACCAGCAGCCTACAGGGTAGCGGGGGCCCCCCAGATACGCAGTATTTT
CDR3 protein: CTSSLQGSGGPPDTQYF

V gene: TRBV7-2
clone size: -
CDR3 length: 16
D gene: -
J gene: TRBJ2-7
CDR3 DNA: TGTGCCAGCAGCTTCTCTGTCAGCGCGAGCTCCTACGAGCAGTACTTC
CDR3 protein: CASSFSVSASSYEQYF

V gene: TRBV7-9
clone size: -
CDR3 length: 12
D gene: -
J gene: TRBJ1-5
CDR3 DNA: TGTGCCAGCTCAAATAGCAATCAGCCCCAGCATTTT
CDR3 protein: CASSNSNQPQHF

V gene: TRBV7-3
clone size: -
CDR3 length: 16
D gene: TRBD1
J gene: TRBJ1-3
CDR3 DNA: TGTGCCAGCAGCCCGATGGAGGGGGCGCACGGAAACACCATATATTTT
CDR3 protein: CASSPMEGAHGNTIYF

V gene: TRBV6-4
clone size: -
CDR3 length: 13
D gene: -
J gene: TRBJ1-1
CDR3 DNA: TGTGCCAGCAGTCGGACAGTGAACACTGAAGCTTTCTTT
CDR3 protein: CASSRTVNTEAFF

V gene: TRBV19
clone size: -
CDR3 length: 14
D gene: -
J gene: TRBJ2-7
CDR3 DNA: TGTGCCAGTAGTATAGGTAGCGGCCGGGGAGAGCAGTACTTC
CDR3 protein: CASSIGSGRGEQYF

V gene: TRBV7-9
clone size: -
CDR3 length: 16
D gene: TRBD2
J gene: TRBJ2-3
CDR3 DNA: TGTGCCAGCAGCTTAGGTAGCGGGGGTCGGGCTAATACGCAGTATTTT
CDR3 protein: CASSLGSGGRANTQYF

V gene: TRBV7-6
clone size: -
CDR3 length: 15
D gene: TRBD1
J gene: TRBJ1-2
CDR3 DNA: TGTGCCAGCAGCCTAACAGGGACAGCTCGGTATGGCTACACCTTC
CDR3 protein: CASSLTGTARYGYTF

V gene: TRBV27
clone size: once
CDR3 length: 16
D gene: -
J gene: TRBJ1-1
CDR3 DNA: TGTGCCAGCAGTTCCGGTGAGGTACAGGCCAGAGCTGAAGCTTTCTTT
CDR3 protein: CASSSGEVQARAEAFF

V gene: TRBV4-1
clone size: -
CDR3 length: 18
D gene: -
J gene: TRBJ2-1
CDR3 DNA: TGCGCCAGCAGCCAAGAATGGACCACAGGGACTACCTACAATGAGCAGTTCTTC
CDR3 protein: CASSQEWTTGTTYNEQFF

V gene: TRBV24-1
clone size: -
CDR3 length: 15
D gene: -
J gene: TRBJ1-5
CDR3 DNA: TGTGCCACCAGTGATGTCAGGGGAGACAATCAGCCCCAGCATTTT
CDR3 protein: CATSDVRGDNQPQHF

V gene: TRBV19
clone size: -
CDR3 length: 16
D gene: -
J gene: TRBJ1-6
CDR3 DNA: TGTGCCAGTAGTACTTGGAGAGGCGCCTATAATTCACCCCTCCACTTT
CDR3 protein: CASSTWRGAYNSPLHF

V gene: TRBV27
clone size: -
CDR3 length: 13
D gene: -
J gene: TRBJ2-5
CDR3 DNA: TGTGCCAGCAGTTTGTGGCAGGAAGAGACCCAGTACTTC
CDR3 protein: CASSLWQEETQYF

V gene: TRBV27
clone size: once
CDR3 length: 16
D gene: -
J gene: TRBJ1-3
CDR3 DNA: TGTGCCAGCAGTTTGAAGGCAGGGGCGAGGGGAAACACCATATATTTT
CDR3 protein: CASSLKAGARGNTIYF

V gene: TRBV18
clone size: -
CDR3 length: 15
D gene: TRBD1
J gene: TRBJ2-2
CDR3 DNA: TGTGCCAGCTCGCTGGGACAGGGAAGCACCGGGGAGCTGTTTTTT
CDR3 protein: CASSLGQGSTGELFF

V gene: TRBV19
clone size: few
CDR3 length: 16
D gene: TRBD1
J gene: TRBJ2-3
CDR3 DNA: TGTGCCAGTAGTCTGTTCTCCGGGACAGGCTCAGATACGCAGTATTTT
CDR3 protein: CASSLFSGTGSDTQYF

V gene: TRBV6-5
clone size: once
CDR3 length: 14
D gene: TRBD2
J gene: TRBJ2-5
CDR3 DNA: TGTGCCAGCAGGGGGGGACTAGCGGGAGAGACCCAGTACTTC
CDR3 protein: CASRGGLAGETQYF

V gene: TRBV15
clone size: -
CDR3 length: 14
D gene: TRBD2
J gene: TRBJ2-3
CDR3 DNA: TGTGCCACTAGGACTAGCGGGAGGACCGATACGCAGTATTTT
CDR3 protein: CATRTSGRTDTQYF

V gene: TRBV7-2
clone size: few
CDR3 length: 17
D gene: TRBD1
J gene: TRBJ1-1
CDR3 DNA: TGTGCCAGCAGCTTAGCGATGGGACAGGGACTGAACACTGAAGCTTTCTTT
CDR3 protein: CASSLAMGQGLNTEAFF

V gene: TRBV7-2
clone size: -
CDR3 length: 13
D gene: TRBD1
J gene: TRBJ1-4
CDR3 DNA: TGTGCCAGCAGCACAAAATTGAGGGACAGGCTGTTTTTT
CDR3 protein: CASSTKLRDRLFF

V gene: TRBV28
clone size: -
CDR3 length: 16
D gene: -
J gene: TRBJ1-5
CDR3 DNA: TGTGCCAGCATCAATGGGAGGGATGTTACGCAGGGGCCCCAGCATTTT
CDR3 protein: CASINGRDVTQGPQHF

V gene: TRBV5-1
clone size: few
CDR3 length: 16
D gene: TRBD1
J gene: TRBJ1-1
CDR3 DNA: TGCGCCAGCAGCTCGGGGACAGGGAGCGACTACACTGAAGCTTTCTTT
CDR3 protein: CASSSGTGSDYTEAFF

V gene: TRBV7-8
clone size: -
CDR3 length: 13
D gene: -
J gene: TRBJ1-5
CDR3 DNA: TGTGCCAGCAGCCCTACAGTACAAGCCCCCCAGCATTTT
CDR3 protein: CASSPTVQAPQHF